This is a list of T cell receptor beta chains from one sample in a study of T cells in Graves' hyperthyroidism and ophthalmopathy. TCRdb recomputed calls from the multiplex PCR reads with MiXCR, one row per CDR3 protein. This sample carries about 770,000 distinct CDR3 sequences, 18% of them seen once, and the ten largest clones take 16%. Input material: blood. The receptors shown here come from a woman in her 50s with Graves' hyperthyroidism that later progressed to Graves' ophthalmopathy. CDR3s include the opening cysteine and the closing phenylalanine or tryptophan. The D gene is left open where the match is weak. Clone size is not always given. Where it is, it says once, few, many or a class for expanded clones.

d_call: .; j_call: TRBJ2-7; clone_size: few; v_call: TRBV15; cdr3_aa: CATSRDSYLSEQYF; cdr3_nt: TGTGCCACCAGCAGAGACTCCTACCTCAGCGAGCAGTACTTC
d_call: .; j_call: TRBJ1-5; clone_size: .; v_call: TRBV30; cdr3_aa: CAWSVHSSGQPQHF; cdr3_nt: TGTGCCTGGAGTGTACACAGTTCAGGGCAGCCCCAGCATTTT
d_call: .; j_call: TRBJ2-6; clone_size: few; v_call: TRBV20-1; cdr3_aa: CSARDRVGANVLTF; cdr3_nt: TGCAGTGCTAGAGATCGGGTTGGGGCCAACGTCCTGACTTTC
d_call: TRBD1; j_call: TRBJ2-7; clone_size: .; v_call: TRBV4-1; cdr3_aa: CASSQGTGGSLYEQYF; cdr3_nt: TGCGCCAGCAGCCAGGGAACAGGGGGATCGTTGTACGAGCAGTACTTC
d_call: .; j_call: TRBJ1-3; clone_size: .; v_call: TRBV7-2; cdr3_aa: CASSLSSLTESSGNTIYF; cdr3_nt: TGTGCCAGCAGCTTATCAAGCCTTACAGAAAGCTCTGGAAACACCATATATTTT
d_call: .; j_call: TRBJ2-3; clone_size: many; v_call: TRBV18; cdr3_aa: CASSPRRDDTQYF; cdr3_nt: TGTGCCAGCTCACCCCGCAGGGACGATACGCAGTATTTT
d_call: .; j_call: TRBJ2-1; clone_size: .; v_call: TRBV6-5; cdr3_aa: CASSYKGLSGEQFF; cdr3_nt: TGTGCCAGCAGTTATAAGGGGCTCTCTGGTGAGCAGTTCTTC
d_call: TRBD2; j_call: TRBJ2-1; clone_size: few; v_call: TRBV6-2/TRBV6-3; cdr3_aa: CASTVAGGLEQFF; cdr3_nt: TGTGCCAGCACCGTAGCGGGGGGACTCGAGCAGTTCTTC
d_call: TRBD2; j_call: TRBJ2-5; clone_size: .; v_call: TRBV12-3/TRBV12-4; cdr3_aa: CASSRSSGWKVVETQYF; cdr3_nt: TGTGCCAGCTCCCGATCTAGCGGGTGGAAAGTCGTAGAGACCCAGTACTTC
d_call: TRBD1; j_call: TRBJ2-5; clone_size: .; v_call: TRBV6-1; cdr3_aa: CASLRTGGGQETQYF; cdr3_nt: TGTGCCAGCCTACGGACAGGGGGCGGGCAAGAGACCCAGTACTTC
d_call: .; j_call: TRBJ2-6; clone_size: few; v_call: TRBV6-2/TRBV6-3; cdr3_aa: CASSYALWGKFASGANVLTF; cdr3_nt: TGTGCCAGCAGTTACGCCTTGTGGGGGAAATTTGCCTCTGGGGCCAACGTCCTGACTTTC
d_call: .; j_call: TRBJ2-3; clone_size: .; v_call: TRBV6-2/TRBV6-3; cdr3_aa: CASRTEGTDTQYF; cdr3_nt: TGTGCCAGTCGGACCGAAGGCACAGATACGCAGTATTTT
d_call: TRBD2; j_call: TRBJ2-5; clone_size: few; v_call: TRBV18; cdr3_aa: CASSALGDYIYQETQYF; cdr3_nt: TGTGCCAGCTCCGCTTTAGGGGACTACATATATCAAGAGACCCAGTACTTC
d_call: TRBD2; j_call: TRBJ2-5; clone_size: .; v_call: TRBV5-6; cdr3_aa: CASSLGLAGDLQETQYF; cdr3_nt: TGTGCCAGCAGCCTGGGACTAGCGGGGGACCTCCAAGAGACCCAGTACTTC
d_call: .; j_call: TRBJ2-7; clone_size: few; v_call: TRBV27; cdr3_aa: CASGQQGSEQYF; cdr3_nt: TGTGCCAGCGGCCAGCAGGGGTCCGAGCAGTACTTC
d_call: .; j_call: TRBJ1-1; clone_size: few; v_call: TRBV20-1; cdr3_aa: CSALSRDTEAFF; cdr3_nt: TGCAGTGCCCTTTCTAGGGACACTGAAGCTTTCTTT
d_call: .; j_call: TRBJ1-4; clone_size: .; v_call: TRBV29-1; cdr3_aa: CSVSDEKLFF; cdr3_nt: TGCAGCGTTTCAGATGAAAAACTGTTTTTT
d_call: .; j_call: TRBJ2-7; clone_size: .; v_call: TRBV25-1; cdr3_aa: CASSPIGPSSYEQYF; cdr3_nt: TGTGCCAGCAGCCCCATAGGACCTAGCTCCTACGAGCAGTACTTC
d_call: .; j_call: TRBJ1-1; clone_size: .; v_call: TRBV20-1; cdr3_aa: CSAPGLGTEAFF; cdr3_nt: TGCAGTGCTCCGGGGCTAGGGACTGAAGCTTTCTTT
d_call: .; j_call: TRBJ2-2; clone_size: few; v_call: TRBV18; cdr3_aa: CASSPGSRIGTGELFF; cdr3_nt: TGTGCCAGCTCACCAGGTTCCAGGATAGGCACCGGGGAGCTGTTTTTT
d_call: .; j_call: TRBJ2-1; clone_size: many; v_call: TRBV24-1; cdr3_aa: CATSDGSGTAYNEQFF; cdr3_nt: TGTGCCACCAGTGATGGGTCAGGGACCGCCTACAATGAGCAGTTCTTC
d_call: .; j_call: TRBJ1-2; clone_size: few; v_call: TRBV6-1; cdr3_aa: CASSEMGRGYTF; cdr3_nt: TGTGCCAGCAGTGAAATGGGACGTGGCTACACCTTC
d_call: .; j_call: TRBJ1-3; clone_size: .; v_call: TRBV20-1; cdr3_aa: CSAKGPGGPGNTIYF; cdr3_nt: TGCAGTGCCAAGGGGCCAGGCGGCCCTGGAAACACCATATATTTT
d_call: .; j_call: TRBJ1-3; clone_size: many; v_call: TRBV2; cdr3_aa: CASRTPKGPRDTIYF; cdr3_nt: TGTGCCAGCAGGACCCCTAAGGGCCCTAGAGACACCATATATTTT
d_call: TRBD1; j_call: TRBJ2-5; clone_size: .; v_call: TRBV7-9; cdr3_aa: CASSSRTGDETQYF; cdr3_nt: TGTGCCAGCAGCTCCCGGACAGGGGACGAGACCCAGTACTTC
d_call: TRBD2; j_call: TRBJ2-2; clone_size: .; v_call: TRBV13; cdr3_aa: CASSARLAGGTGELFF; cdr3_nt: TGTGCCAGCAGCGCCAGACTAGCGGGGGGGACCGGGGAGCTGTTTTTT
d_call: .; j_call: TRBJ2-7; clone_size: many; v_call: TRBV29-1; cdr3_aa: CSVEERPYEQYF; cdr3_nt: TGCAGCGTTGAAGAACGGCCCTACGAGCAGTACTTC
d_call: .; j_call: TRBJ1-5; clone_size: few; v_call: TRBV19; cdr3_aa: CASSLGQSYVSNQPQHF; cdr3_nt: TGTGCCAGTAGTCTTGGGCAGAGCTACGTTAGCAATCAGCCCCAGCATTTT
d_call: TRBD1; j_call: TRBJ1-5; clone_size: many; v_call: TRBV13; cdr3_aa: CASSWGQGSQPQHF; cdr3_nt: TGTGCCAGCAGCTGGGGACAGGGGAGTCAGCCCCAGCATTTT
d_call: .; j_call: TRBJ1-6; clone_size: .; v_call: TRBV5-1; cdr3_aa: CASSLEFTGSSPLHF; cdr3_nt: TGCGCCAGCAGCTTGGAATTCACAGGGTCATCACCCCTCCACTTT
d_call: .; j_call: TRBJ2-5; clone_size: few; v_call: TRBV5-1; cdr3_aa: CASSLVGSSETQYF; cdr3_nt: TGCGCCAGCAGCTTGGTCGGATCAAGTGAGACCCAGTACTTC
d_call: TRBD1; j_call: TRBJ1-5; clone_size: .; v_call: TRBV12-3/TRBV12-4; cdr3_aa: CASSFRGGYQPQHF; cdr3_nt: TGTGCCAGCAGTTTCAGAGGGGGCTATCAGCCCCAGCATTTT
d_call: .; j_call: TRBJ2-2; clone_size: few; v_call: TRBV5-1; cdr3_aa: CASSLTWAGDTGELFF; cdr3_nt: TGCGCCAGCAGCTTGACCTGGGCCGGTGACACCGGGGAGCTGTTTTTT
d_call: .; j_call: TRBJ1-5; clone_size: many; v_call: TRBV19; cdr3_aa: CASSIGGNQPQHF; cdr3_nt: TGTGCCAGTAGTATTGGCGGGAATCAGCCCCAGCATTTT
d_call: .; j_call: TRBJ2-1; clone_size: few; v_call: TRBV10-3; cdr3_aa: CAISEPGRPRSNEQFF; cdr3_nt: TGTGCCATCAGTGAGCCAGGACGACCCCGTTCCAATGAGCAGTTCTTC
d_call: .; j_call: TRBJ1-1; clone_size: many; v_call: TRBV7-8; cdr3_aa: CASSLKGGARTEAFF; cdr3_nt: TGTGCCAGCAGCCTAAAAGGGGGGGCTAGGACTGAAGCTTTCTTT
d_call: TRBD1; j_call: TRBJ2-7; clone_size: few; v_call: TRBV20-1; cdr3_aa: CSPHRGFYEQYF; cdr3_nt: TGCAGTCCTCACAGGGGTTTCTACGAGCAGTACTTC
d_call: .; j_call: TRBJ1-5; clone_size: .; v_call: TRBV19; cdr3_aa: CASSITTGNQPQHF; cdr3_nt: TGTGCCAGTAGTATAACGACAGGTAATCAGCCCCAGCATTTT
d_call: .; j_call: TRBJ2-1; clone_size: .; v_call: TRBV6-2/TRBV6-3; cdr3_aa: CASSYRALRGDEQFF; cdr3_nt: TGTGCCAGCAGTTACAGGGCCCTCCGGGGCGATGAGCAGTTCTTC
d_call: .; j_call: TRBJ1-1; clone_size: .; v_call: TRBV7-6; cdr3_aa: CASSPPDERYTEAFF; cdr3_nt: TGTGCCAGCAGCCCGCCGGACGAACGGTACACTGAAGCTTTCTTT
d_call: .; j_call: TRBJ1-3; clone_size: many; v_call: TRBV3-1; cdr3_aa: CASSPGAGSSGNTIYF; cdr3_nt: TGTGCCAGCAGCCCTGGGGCCGGGAGCTCTGGAAACACCATATATTTT
d_call: TRBD2; j_call: TRBJ2-1; clone_size: many; v_call: TRBV20-1; cdr3_aa: CSAREGLAGLYNEQFF; cdr3_nt: TGCAGTGCTAGAGAGGGACTAGCGGGGCTATACAATGAGCAGTTCTTC